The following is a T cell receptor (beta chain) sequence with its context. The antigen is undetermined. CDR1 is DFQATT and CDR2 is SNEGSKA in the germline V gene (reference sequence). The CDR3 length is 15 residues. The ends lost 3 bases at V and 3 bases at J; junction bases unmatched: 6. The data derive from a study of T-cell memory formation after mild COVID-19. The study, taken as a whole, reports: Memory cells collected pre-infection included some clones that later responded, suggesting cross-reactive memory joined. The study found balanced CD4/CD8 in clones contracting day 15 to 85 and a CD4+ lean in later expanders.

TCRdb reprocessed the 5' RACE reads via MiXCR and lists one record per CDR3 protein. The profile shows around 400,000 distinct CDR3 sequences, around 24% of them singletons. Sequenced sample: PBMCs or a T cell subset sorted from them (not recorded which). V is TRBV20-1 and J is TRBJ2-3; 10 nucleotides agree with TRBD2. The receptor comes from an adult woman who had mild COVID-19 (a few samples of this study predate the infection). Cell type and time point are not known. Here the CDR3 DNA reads TGCAGTGCTAGTCCTCTTAGCGGGGGGACAGATACGCAGTATTTT. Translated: CSASPLSGGTDTQYF.